This T cell receptor beta chain appears in the sequencing data of a study of cytomegalovirus exposure and HLA in healthy donors. As for the study in general: Across around 400 genotyped donors, about 80% landed in the Caucasian-associated ancestry cluster.

The study's findings and limits: Cytomegalovirus status was reportedly diagnosed by the classifier with high sensitivity and specificity.

Trimming cost V 1 base and J 2 bases; bases outside gene matches: 4. Germline V gene data show CDR1 as SGDLS and CDR2 as YYNGEE. There are 15 residues in the CDR3. Amplification used 60 Vbeta primers and 13 Jbeta primers. Data came from immunoSEQ multiplex PCR; TCRdb stores just in-frame clones and leaves some out. The table lists approximately 110,000 clones, roughly 68% of them singletons. A word on this clone: The antigen is unknown.

The sequence was collected from a woman between 45 and 60 years old in good health and CMV-seropositive. Specimen: PBMCs. The chain has TRBV9 and TRBJ2-7; the match to TRBD2 covers 9 bases. The CDR3 loop is CASSVSAGGTYEQYF. The DNA of the CDR3 is TGTGCCAGCAGCGTATCAGCGGGGGGCACCTACGAGCAGTACTTC.